This T cell receptor beta chain was observed in a study of cytomegalovirus exposure and HLA in healthy donors. Study-level background: Among 398 genotyped donors, roughly 81% fell in the Caucasian-associated ancestry cluster.

Study-level results: Indistinguishability led to the exclusion of some V segments, TRBV6-2 and TRBV6-3 included. As was reported, the HLA-A and HLA-B alleles of most subjects were accurately predicted from TCR beta sequences.

CDR1 and CDR2 from the germline V gene are SGHVS and FQNEAQ. Trimming removed 5 bases from V and 2 bases from J, with 13 bases in between. The CDR3 extends over 14 amino acids. PCR used 60 Vbeta primers and 13 Jbeta primers. The method was immunoSEQ multiplex PCR; TCRdb's version includes in-frame clones alone and lacks a portion of them. The data hold some 170,000 clones, with 80% to 90% observed a single time. Regarding this clone: Its antigen is still unknown.

Sequenced material: PBMCs. The sequence derives from a woman between 18 and 30 years old in good health and CMV-seropositive. This chain connects TRBV7-8 to TRBJ2-7, with D maybe TRBD1 (6 bases). The CDR3 here is CASSQLRDTYEQYF. In DNA, the CDR3 is TGTGCCAGCAGCCAACTCCGGGACACCTACGAGCAGTACTTC.